Shown below are 10 T cell receptor beta chains from a single sample sequenced in a study of response to subunit inactivated influenza vaccine (dated by TCRdb to 2016 to 2019). Library construction relied on RT-PCR. The sequencing machine was an Illumina HiSeq 2500. The public reads were run again by TCRdb, first through fastp at Q25 and then through MiXCR, and only productive beta chains were kept. Each CDR3 protein gets just one entry, which takes the most common genes and DNA from the rows behind it. The sample table shows roughly 500,000 distinct CDR3 sequences, and around 25% are seen once. The biggest ten clones account for 2.8% of the sample. These sequences were also reported in another study, on T cells expressing NK-cell markers. The other study reports the following: TCR beta cDNA libraries were made by 5'RACE template switching that added a universal primer site and unique molecular identifiers.

Sequenced material: CD4+ T cells sorted from PBMCs, taken 12 days after vaccination. These receptor sequences come from a man aged 45 to 65 who received an inactivated influenza vaccine. Donor details come from another sample of the same person, matched by shared clones.

V is TRBV15 and J is TRBJ2-7; 7 nucleotides line up with TRBD2. The CDR3 runs 17 residues. Germline V CDR1 and CDR2: LNHNV, YYDKDF (reference sequence). V was pared by 6 bases and J by 5 bases, with 19 bases of the junction left unmatched. The CDR3: CATRREKFGLEDNEQYF. CDR3 in DNA: TGTGCCACCAGACGAGAGAAATTTGGACTAGAAGATAACGAGCAGTACTTC.

This clonotype showed up just a few times. The gene calls are TRBV29-1 and TRBJ2-7; either TRBD1 or TRBD2 may fit D (5 bases each). The V and J ends lost 0 bases and 8 bases respectively, with 8 bases between them. The CDR3 has 11 residues. Per the germline V gene, CDR1 is SQVTM and CDR2 is ANQGSEA. CDR3 coding DNA: TGCAGCGTTGAAGATAGGGGACAGCAGTACTTC. Residues: CSVEDRGQQYF.

The rearrangement uses TRBV4-3 and TRBJ2-3; 8 bases are shared with TRBD1. V lost 0 bases to trimming and J lost 1 base; unmatched junction nucleotides: 6. The CDR3 is 17 residues long. Germline assignment: CDR1 LGHNA and CDR2 YSLEER. CDR3 DNA sequence: TGCGCCAGCAGCCAAGAGACCCAGGGGGCCGGCACAGATACGCAGTATTTT. Protein sequence: CASSQETQGAGTDTQYF.

The rearrangement joins TRBV7-2 to TRBJ2-3; TRBD2 might be the D (5 bases). Trimming left V 0 bases short and J 2 bases short, with 6 bases between. CDR3 length: 14 residues. The V gene's germline CDR1 is SGHTA and CDR2 FQGNSA. CDR3 residues: CASSLAAATDTQYF. The CDR3 DNA is TGTGCCAGCAGCTTAGCAGCGGCCACAGATACGCAGTATTTT. The whole variable domain, remainder taken from reference TRBV7-2 and TRBJ2-3, is GAGVSQSPSNKVTEKGKDVELRCDPISGHTALYWYRQSLGQGLEFLIYFQGNSAPDKSGLPSDRFSAERTGGSVSTLTIQRTQQEDSAVYLCASSLAAATDTQYFGPGTRLTVL.

The chain is built from TRBV4-3 and TRBJ1-2; 8 bases agree with TRBD1. The V and J ends lost 0 bases and 1 base, in that order; junction bases with no gene match: 10. Germline V lookup: CDR1 LGHNA, CDR2 YSLEER. The CDR3 has 18 residues. CDR3 loop: CASSQEDTGGSFNYGYTF. For the CDR3, the DNA is TGCGCCAGCAGCCAAGAGGATACAGGGGGATCCTTTAACTATGGCTACACCTTC.

The chain uses TRBV4-3 and TRBJ1-2, with 8 bases that match TRBD1. From germline, CDR1 is LGHNA and CDR2 YSLEER. J was trimmed by 4 bases and V by 6 bases; bases with no gene match: 7. The CDR3 has 14 amino acids. This chain's CDR3 is CASRLTGATYGYTF. The CDR3 DNA sequence: TGCGCCAGCAGGCTGACAGGGGCAACCTATGGCTACACCTTC.

This clonotype was counted at least ten times. The chain employs TRBV7-9 and TRBJ2-2; D gene uncertain. CDR1 and CDR2 (germline): SEHNR, FQNEAQ (reference sequence). The V and J ends lost 2 bases and 0 bases respectively, with 4 bases between them. This CDR3 region has 14 residues. The chain's CDR3 is CASSLPTNTGELFF. CDR3 in DNA: TGTGCCAGCAGCTTACCGACGAACACCGGGGAGCTGTTTTTT.

The chain employs TRBV3-1 and TRBJ1-1, with 8 bases aligning to TRBD1. Trimming at V came to 4 bases and at J to 3 bases, leaving 4 bases not matched to a gene. Germline CDR1 reads LGHDT; CDR2 reads YNNKEL (reference sequence). CDR3 length: 14 amino acids. The CDR3 loop is CASSLNRGDTEAFF. CDR3 bases: TGTGCCAGCAGCCTAAACAGGGGGGACACTGAAGCTTTCTTT.

This clonotype was found a few times. V usage is TRBV20-1 and J usage is TRBJ2-1; 9 bases are a match to TRBD2. Germline CDR1 DFQATT, CDR2 SNEGSKA (reference sequence). The V gene end was trimmed by 6 bases and the J gene end by 8 bases; junction bases not matched to a gene: 14. The CDR3 sequence is 15 residues long. The CDR3 here is CSAARREGPSYEQFF. CDR3 sequence (DNA): TGCAGTGCAGCAAGGCGGGAGGGCCCTAGCTATGAGCAGTTCTTC.

The chain employs TRBV5-5 and TRBJ2-5; D might be TRBD2 (5 bases). The V end lost 0 bases, the J end lost 4 bases, and 13 bases lay between the germline ends. Germline CDR1 and CDR2: SGHKS and YYEKEE (reference sequence). This CDR3 is built from 15 residues. Here the CDR3 DNA reads TGTGCCAGCAGCTTGGGGAGGAGTGCACGAGAGACCCAGTACTTC. Its protein is CASSLGRSARETQYF. The variable domain in full, with the rest retrieved from reference TRBV5-5 and TRBJ2-5, is DAGVTQSPTHLIKTRGQQVTLRCSPISGHKSVSWYQQVLGQGPQFIFQYYEKEERGRGNFPDRFSARQFPNYSSELNVNALLLGDSALYLCASSLGRSARETQYFGPGTRLLVL.